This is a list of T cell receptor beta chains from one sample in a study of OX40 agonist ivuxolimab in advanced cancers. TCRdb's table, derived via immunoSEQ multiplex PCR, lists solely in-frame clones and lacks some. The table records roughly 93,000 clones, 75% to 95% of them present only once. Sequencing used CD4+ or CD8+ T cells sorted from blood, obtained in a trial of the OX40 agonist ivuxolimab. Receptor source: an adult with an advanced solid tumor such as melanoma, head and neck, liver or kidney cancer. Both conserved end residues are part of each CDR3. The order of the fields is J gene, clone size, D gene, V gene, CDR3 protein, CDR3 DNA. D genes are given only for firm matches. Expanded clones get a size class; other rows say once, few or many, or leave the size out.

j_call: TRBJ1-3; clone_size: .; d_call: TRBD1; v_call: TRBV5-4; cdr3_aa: CASSLDRTGAGNTIYF; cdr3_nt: TGTGCCAGCAGCTTGGATAGGACAGGGGCTGGAAACACCATATATTTT
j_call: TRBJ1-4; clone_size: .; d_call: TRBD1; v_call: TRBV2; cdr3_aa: CASSEDRGSSEKLFF; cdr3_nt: TGTGCCAGCAGTGAAGACAGGGGCTCTAGTGAAAAACTGTTTTTT
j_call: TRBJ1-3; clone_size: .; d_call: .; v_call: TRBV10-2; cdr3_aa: CASSLLLQGRRNGNTIYF; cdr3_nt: TGCGCCAGCTCTCTACTACTTCAGGGCAGGCGGAATGGAAACACCATATATTTT
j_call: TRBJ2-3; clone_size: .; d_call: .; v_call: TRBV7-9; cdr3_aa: CASSGAGITDTQYF; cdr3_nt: TGTGCCAGCAGCGGGGCAGGGATCACAGATACGCAGTATTTT
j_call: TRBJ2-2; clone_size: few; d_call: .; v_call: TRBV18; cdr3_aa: CASSPPRGQANTGELFF; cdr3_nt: TGTGCCAGCTCACCACCCCGTGGGCAGGCGAACACCGGGGAGCTGTTTTTT
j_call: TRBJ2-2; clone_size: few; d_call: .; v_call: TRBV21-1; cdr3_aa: CASSKRAKPPGELFF; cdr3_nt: TGTGCCAGCAGCAAAAGGGCTAAACCCCCCGGGGAGCTGTTTTTT
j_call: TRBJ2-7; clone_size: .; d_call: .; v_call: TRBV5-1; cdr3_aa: CASSLSPGGSWGEEQYF; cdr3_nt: TGCGCCAGCAGCTTGTCACCCGGCGGGTCCTGGGGGGAAGAGCAGTACTTC
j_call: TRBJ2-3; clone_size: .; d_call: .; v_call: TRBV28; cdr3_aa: CASSSQGVGADTQYF; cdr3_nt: TGTGCCAGCAGTTCGCAGGGCGTTGGCGCAGATACGCAGTATTTT
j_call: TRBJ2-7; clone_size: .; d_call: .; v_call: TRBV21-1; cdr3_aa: CASSKGADEQYF; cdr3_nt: TGTGCCAGCAGCAAAGGAGCGGACGAGCAGTACTTC
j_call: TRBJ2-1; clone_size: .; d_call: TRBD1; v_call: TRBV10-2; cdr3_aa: CASSRDRGLGEQFF; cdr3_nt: TGCGCCAGCAGCCGGGACAGGGGGCTGGGTGAGCAGTTCTTC
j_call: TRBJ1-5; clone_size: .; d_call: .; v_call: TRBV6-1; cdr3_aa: CASSEEADPAYSNQPQHF; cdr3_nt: TGTGCCAGCAGTGAAGAGGCAGACCCCGCGTATAGCAATCAGCCCCAGCATTTT
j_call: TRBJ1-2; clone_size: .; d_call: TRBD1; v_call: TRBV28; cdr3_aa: CASSPTDRGRCTF; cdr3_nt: TGTGCCAGCAGTCCCACGGACAGGGGCAGATGCACCTTC
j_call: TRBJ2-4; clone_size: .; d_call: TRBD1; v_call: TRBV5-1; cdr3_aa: CASSLIGQGTENIQYF; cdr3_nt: TGCGCCAGCAGCTTAATAGGACAGGGAACTGAAAACATTCAGTACTTC
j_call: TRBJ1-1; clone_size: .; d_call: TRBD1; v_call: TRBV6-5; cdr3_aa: CASSIDRVVTEAFF; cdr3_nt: TGTGCCAGCAGTATTGACAGGGTTGTCACTGAAGCTTTCTTT
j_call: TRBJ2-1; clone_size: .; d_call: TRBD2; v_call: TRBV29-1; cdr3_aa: CSAARGPAGADNEQFF; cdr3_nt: TGCAGCGCCGCTCGGGGGCCAGCGGGAGCCGACAATGAGCAGTTCTTC
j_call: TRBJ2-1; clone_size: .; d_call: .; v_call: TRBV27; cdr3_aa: CASSLFAGTSYNEQFF; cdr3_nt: TGTGCCAGCAGTTTATTCGCGGGAACTTCCTACAATGAGCAGTTCTTC
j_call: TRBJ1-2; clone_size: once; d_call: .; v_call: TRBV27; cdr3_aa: CASSPSWDTYGYTF; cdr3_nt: TGTGCCAGCAGTCCGTCCTGGGACACGTATGGCTACACCTTC
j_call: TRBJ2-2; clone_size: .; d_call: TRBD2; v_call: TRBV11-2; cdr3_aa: CASSQTRTSGSTGELFF; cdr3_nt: TGTGCCAGCAGCCAAACCCGGACTAGCGGAAGCACCGGGGAGCTGTTTTTT
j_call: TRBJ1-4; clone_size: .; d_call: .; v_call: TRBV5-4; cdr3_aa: CASSLGIDPNEKLFF; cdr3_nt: TGTGCCAGCAGCTTAGGTATCGACCCTAATGAAAAACTGTTTTTT
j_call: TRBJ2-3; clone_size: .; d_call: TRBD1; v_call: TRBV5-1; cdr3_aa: CASSPGTGPTDTQYF; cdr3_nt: TGCGCCAGCAGCCCGGGGACAGGGCCCACAGATACGCAGTATTTT
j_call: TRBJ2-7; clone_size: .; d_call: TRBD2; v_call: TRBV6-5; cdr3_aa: CASSRGGEQYF; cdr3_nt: TGTGCCAGCAGTCGGGGGGGGGAGCAGTACTTC
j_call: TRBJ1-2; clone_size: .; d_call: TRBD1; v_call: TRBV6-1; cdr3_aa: CASSDLGQGSSYTF; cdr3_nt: TGTGCCAGCAGTGACCTGGGACAGGGATCAAGCTACACCTTC
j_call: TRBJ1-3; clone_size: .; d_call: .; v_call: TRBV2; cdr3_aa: CASRESSGNTIYF; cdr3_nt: TGTGCCAGCAGGGAGAGCTCTGGAAACACCATATATTTT
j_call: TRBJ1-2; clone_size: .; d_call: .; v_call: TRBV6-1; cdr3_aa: CASKQGRSYGYTF; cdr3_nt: TGTGCCAGCAAGCAAGGACGCTCCTATGGCTACACCTTC
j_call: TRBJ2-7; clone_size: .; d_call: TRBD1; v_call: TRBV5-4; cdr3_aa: CASRRDRGAAYEQYF; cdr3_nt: TGTGCCAGCAGACGCGACAGGGGAGCGGCCTACGAGCAGTACTTC
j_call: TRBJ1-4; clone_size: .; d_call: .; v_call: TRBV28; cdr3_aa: CASSLSASLNEKLFF; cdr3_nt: TGTGCCAGCAGTTTATCCGCCAGCCTTAATGAAAAACTGTTTTTT
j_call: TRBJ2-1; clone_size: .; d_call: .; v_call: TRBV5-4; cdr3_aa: CASSLNYNEQFF; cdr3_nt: TGTGCCAGCAGCCTAAACTACAATGAGCAGTTCTTC
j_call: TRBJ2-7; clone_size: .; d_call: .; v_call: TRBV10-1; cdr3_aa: CASSEGSSYEQYF; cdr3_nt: TGCGCCAGCAGTGAAGGGTCCTCCTACGAGCAGTACTTC
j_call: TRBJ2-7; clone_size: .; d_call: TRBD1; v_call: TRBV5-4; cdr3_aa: CASSPGQEIYEQYF; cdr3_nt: TGTGCCAGCAGCCCCGGACAGGAGATCTACGAGCAGTACTTC
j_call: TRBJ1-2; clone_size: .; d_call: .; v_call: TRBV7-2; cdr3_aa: CASSQPGALYGYTF; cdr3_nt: TGTGCCAGCAGCCAACCGGGCGCGCTCTATGGCTACACCTTC
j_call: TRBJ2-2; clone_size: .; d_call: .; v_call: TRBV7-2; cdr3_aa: CASSLRGTGELFF; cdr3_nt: TGTGCCAGCAGCCTTAGAGGGACCGGGGAGCTGTTTTTT
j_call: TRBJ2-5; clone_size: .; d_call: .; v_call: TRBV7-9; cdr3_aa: CASSSAEVQETQYF; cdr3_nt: TGTGCCAGCAGCTCGGCGGAAGTCCAAGAGACCCAGTACTTC
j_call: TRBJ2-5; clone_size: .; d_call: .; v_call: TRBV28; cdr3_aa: CASSLIRAEETQYF; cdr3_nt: TGTGCCAGCAGTTTAATCCGGGCCGAAGAGACCCAGTACTTC
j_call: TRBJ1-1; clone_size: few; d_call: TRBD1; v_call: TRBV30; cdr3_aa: CAWRSTGLATEAFF; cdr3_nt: TGTGCCTGGAGGTCGACAGGGCTGGCCACTGAAGCTTTCTTT
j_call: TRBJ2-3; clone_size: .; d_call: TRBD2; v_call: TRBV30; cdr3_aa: CAWSVGGSNTQYF; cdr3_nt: TGTGCCTGGAGTGTGGGCGGGAGTAATACGCAGTATTTT
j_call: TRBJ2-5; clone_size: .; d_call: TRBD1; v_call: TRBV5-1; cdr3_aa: CASSFGTGIGETQYF; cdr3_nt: TGCGCCAGCAGCTTTGGGACAGGGATCGGTGAGACCCAGTACTTC
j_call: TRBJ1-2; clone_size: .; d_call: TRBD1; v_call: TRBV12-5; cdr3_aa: CASGLGTGGRYTF; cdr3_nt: TGTGCTAGTGGTTTAGGGACAGGGGGCCGCTACACCTTC
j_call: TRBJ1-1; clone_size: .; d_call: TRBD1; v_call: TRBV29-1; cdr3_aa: CSAKGGGHPEAFF; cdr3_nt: TGCAGCGCAAAAGGAGGGGGCCACCCTGAAGCTTTCTTT
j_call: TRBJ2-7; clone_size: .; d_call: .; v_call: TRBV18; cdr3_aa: CASSLNGEERHF; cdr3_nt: TGTGCCAGCTCACTGAATGGAGAAGAGCGCCACTTC